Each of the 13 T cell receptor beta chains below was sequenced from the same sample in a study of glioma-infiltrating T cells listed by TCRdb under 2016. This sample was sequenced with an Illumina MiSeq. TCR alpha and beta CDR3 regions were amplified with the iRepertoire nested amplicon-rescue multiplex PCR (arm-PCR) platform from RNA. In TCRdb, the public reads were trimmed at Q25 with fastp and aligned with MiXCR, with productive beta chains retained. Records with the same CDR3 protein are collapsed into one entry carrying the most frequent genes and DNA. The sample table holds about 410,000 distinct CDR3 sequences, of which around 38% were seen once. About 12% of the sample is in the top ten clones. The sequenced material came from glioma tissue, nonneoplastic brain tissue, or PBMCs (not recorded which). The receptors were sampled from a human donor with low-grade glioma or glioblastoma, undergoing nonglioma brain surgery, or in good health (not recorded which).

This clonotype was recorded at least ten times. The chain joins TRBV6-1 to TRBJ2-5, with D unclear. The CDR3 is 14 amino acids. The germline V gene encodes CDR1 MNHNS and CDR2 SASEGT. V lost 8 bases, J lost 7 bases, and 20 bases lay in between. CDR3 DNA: TGTGCCAGCTCCTCGTCGGACGGCCTGATGACCCAGTACTTC. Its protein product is CASSSSDGLMTQYF.

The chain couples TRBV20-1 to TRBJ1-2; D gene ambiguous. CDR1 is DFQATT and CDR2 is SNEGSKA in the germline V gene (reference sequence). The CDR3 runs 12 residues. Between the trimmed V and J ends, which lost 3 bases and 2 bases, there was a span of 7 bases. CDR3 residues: CSASVGNYGYTF. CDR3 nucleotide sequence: TGCAGTGCTAGCGTCGGGAACTATGGCTACACCTTC.

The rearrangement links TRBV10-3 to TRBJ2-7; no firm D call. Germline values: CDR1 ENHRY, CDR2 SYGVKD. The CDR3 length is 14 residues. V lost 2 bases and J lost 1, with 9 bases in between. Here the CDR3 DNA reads TGTGCCATCAGTGAGGTGGCAGTGTCCTACGAGCAGTACTTC. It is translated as CAISEVAVSYEQYF.

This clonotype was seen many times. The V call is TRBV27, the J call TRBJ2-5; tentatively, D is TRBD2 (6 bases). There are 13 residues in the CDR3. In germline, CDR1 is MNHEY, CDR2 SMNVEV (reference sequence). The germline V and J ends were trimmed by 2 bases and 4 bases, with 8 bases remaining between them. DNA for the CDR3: TGTGCCAGCAGTTTAAAGGAGGGAGAGACCCAGTACTTC. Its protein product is CASSLKEGETQYF.

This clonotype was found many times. DNA for the CDR3: TGTGCCAGTGGGGGAGGTTCGGAATACGAGCAGTACTTC. Translated, it gives CASGGGSEYEQYF. This chain connects TRBV25-1 to TRBJ2-7; possibly TRBD2 for D (6 bases). Germline CDR1 is MGHDK and CDR2 is SYGVNS. Trimming took off 9 bases at V and 4 bases at J, with 16 bases between the two ends. The CDR3 has 13 amino acids.

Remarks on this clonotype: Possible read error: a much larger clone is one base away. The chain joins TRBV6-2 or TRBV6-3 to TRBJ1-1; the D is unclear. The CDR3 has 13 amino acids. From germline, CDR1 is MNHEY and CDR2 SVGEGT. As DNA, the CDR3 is TGTGCCAGCAGTTACGGTACAGCCAGGAAAGCTTCCTTT. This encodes CASSYGTARKASF.

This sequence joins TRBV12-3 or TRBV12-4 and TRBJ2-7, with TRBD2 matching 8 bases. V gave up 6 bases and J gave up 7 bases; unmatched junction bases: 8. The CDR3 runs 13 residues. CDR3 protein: CASRGTSMGEQYF. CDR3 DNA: TGTGCCAGCAGGGGGACTAGTATGGGTGAGCAGTACTTC.

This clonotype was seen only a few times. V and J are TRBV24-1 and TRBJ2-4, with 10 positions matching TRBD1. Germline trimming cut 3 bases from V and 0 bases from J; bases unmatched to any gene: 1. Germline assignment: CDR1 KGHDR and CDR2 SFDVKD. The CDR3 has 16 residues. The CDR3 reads CATSDGQGVAKNIQYF. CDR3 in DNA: TGTGCCACCAGTGATGGACAGGGGGTAGCCAAAAACATTCAGTACTTC.

The CDR3 loop reads CASSSALGRTDTQYF. The CDR3 nucleotides are TGTGCCAGCAGCTCCGCTCTTGGGCGCACAGATACGCAGTATTTT. The chain has TRBV7-2 and TRBJ2-3; D uncertain. CDR3 length: 15 residues. V lost 4 bases, J lost 1 base, and 12 bases lay in between. The V gene's germline CDR1 is SGHTA and CDR2 FQGNSA. The full variable domain, with the rest looked up from reference TRBV7-2 and TRBJ2-3, is GAGVSQSPSNKVTEKGKDVELRCDPISGHTALYWYRQSLGQGLEFLIYFQGNSAPDKSGLPSDRFSAERTGGSVSTLTIQRTQQEDSAVYLCASSSALGRTDTQYFGPGTRLTVL.

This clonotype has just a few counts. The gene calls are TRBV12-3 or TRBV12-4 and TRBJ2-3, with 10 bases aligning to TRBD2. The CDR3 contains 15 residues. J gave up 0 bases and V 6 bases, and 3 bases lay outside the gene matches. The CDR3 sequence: CASSTSGISTDTQYF. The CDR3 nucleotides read TGTGCCAGCAGCACTAGCGGGATTAGCACAGATACGCAGTATTTT.

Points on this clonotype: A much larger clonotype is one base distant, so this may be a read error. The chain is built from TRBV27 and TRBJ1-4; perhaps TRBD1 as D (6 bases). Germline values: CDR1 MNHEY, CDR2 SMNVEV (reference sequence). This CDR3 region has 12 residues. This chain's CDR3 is CASGRGGEKLLF. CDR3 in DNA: TGTGCCAGCGGCAGGGGTGGCGAAAAACTGCTTTTT.

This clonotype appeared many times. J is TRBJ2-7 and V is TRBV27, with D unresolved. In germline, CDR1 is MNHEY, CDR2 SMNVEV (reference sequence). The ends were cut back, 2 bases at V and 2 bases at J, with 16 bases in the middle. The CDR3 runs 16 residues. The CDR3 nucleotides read TGTGCCAGCAGTTTAATCAGCTTTGGCAGTACCTACGAGCAGTACTTC. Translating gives CASSLISFGSTYEQYF.

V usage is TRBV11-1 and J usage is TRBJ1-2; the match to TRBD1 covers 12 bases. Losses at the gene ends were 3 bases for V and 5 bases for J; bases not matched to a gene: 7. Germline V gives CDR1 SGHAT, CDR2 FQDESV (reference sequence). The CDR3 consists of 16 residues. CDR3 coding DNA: TGTGCCAGCAGCTTCGGGACAGGGGGCCGCGAATATGGCTACACCTTC. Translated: CASSFGTGGREYGYTF.